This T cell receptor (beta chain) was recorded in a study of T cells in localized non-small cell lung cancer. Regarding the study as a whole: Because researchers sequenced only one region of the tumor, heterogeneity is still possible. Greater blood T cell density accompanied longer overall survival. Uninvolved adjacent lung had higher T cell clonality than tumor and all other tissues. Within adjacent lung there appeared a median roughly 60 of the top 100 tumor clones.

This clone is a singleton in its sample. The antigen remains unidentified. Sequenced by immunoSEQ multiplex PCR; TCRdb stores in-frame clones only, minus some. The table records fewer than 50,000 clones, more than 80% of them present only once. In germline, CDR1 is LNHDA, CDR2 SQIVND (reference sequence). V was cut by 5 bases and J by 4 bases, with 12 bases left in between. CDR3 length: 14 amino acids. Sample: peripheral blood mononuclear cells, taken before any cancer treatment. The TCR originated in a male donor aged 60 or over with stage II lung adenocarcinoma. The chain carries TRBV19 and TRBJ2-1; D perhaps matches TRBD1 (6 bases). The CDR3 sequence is CASSVGQRYNEQFF. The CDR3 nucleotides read TGTGCCAGTAGTGTCGGACAGAGATACAATGAGCAGTTCTTC.